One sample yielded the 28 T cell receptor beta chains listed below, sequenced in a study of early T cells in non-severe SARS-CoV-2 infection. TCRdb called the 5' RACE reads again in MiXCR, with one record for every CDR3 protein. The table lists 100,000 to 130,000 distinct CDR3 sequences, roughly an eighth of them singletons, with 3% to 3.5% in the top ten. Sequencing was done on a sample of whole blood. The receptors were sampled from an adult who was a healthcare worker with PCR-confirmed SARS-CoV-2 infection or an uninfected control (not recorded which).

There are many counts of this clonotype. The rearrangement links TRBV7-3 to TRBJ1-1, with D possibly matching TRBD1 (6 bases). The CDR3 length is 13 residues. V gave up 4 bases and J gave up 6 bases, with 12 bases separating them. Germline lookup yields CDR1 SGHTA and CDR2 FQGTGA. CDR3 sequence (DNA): TGTGCCAGCAGCTCTACAGGGAGCGCTGAAGCTTTCTTT. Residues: CASSSTGSAEAFF.

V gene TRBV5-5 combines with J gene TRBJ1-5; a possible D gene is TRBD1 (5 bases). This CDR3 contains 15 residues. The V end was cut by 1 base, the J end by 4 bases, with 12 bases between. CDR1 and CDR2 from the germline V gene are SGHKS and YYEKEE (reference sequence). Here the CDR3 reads CASSLHGGENQPQHF. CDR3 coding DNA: TGTGCCAGCAGCTTGCACGGGGGGGAGAATCAGCCCCAGCATTTT.

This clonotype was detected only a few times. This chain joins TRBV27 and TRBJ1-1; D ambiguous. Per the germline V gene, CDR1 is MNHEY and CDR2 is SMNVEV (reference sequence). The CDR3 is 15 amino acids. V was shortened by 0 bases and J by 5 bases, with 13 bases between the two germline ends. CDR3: CASSLSIGSKTEAFF. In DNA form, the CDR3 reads TGTGCCAGCAGTTTATCGATTGGGAGCAAGACTGAAGCTTTCTTT.

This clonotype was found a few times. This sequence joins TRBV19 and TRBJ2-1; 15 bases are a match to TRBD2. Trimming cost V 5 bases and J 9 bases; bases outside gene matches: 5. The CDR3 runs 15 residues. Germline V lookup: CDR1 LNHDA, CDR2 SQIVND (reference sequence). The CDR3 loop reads CASSVGLAGGIEQFF. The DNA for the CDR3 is TGTGCCAGTAGTGTCGGACTAGCGGGGGGGATTGAGCAGTTCTTC.

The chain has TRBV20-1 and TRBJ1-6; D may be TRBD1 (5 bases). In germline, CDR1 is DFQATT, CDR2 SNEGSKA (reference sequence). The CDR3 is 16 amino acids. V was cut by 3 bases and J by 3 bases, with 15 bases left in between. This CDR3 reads CSASDSGSIYNSPLHF. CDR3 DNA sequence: TGCAGTGCTAGCGATTCAGGGTCGATCTATAATTCACCCCTCCACTTT.

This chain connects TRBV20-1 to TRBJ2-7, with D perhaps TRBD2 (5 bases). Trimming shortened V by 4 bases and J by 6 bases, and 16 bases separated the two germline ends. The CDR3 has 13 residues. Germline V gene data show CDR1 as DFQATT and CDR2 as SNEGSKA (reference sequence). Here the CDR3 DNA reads TGCAGTGCTATAGCGCAAGTCACGGGCGAGCAGTACTTC. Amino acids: CSAIAQVTGEQYF.

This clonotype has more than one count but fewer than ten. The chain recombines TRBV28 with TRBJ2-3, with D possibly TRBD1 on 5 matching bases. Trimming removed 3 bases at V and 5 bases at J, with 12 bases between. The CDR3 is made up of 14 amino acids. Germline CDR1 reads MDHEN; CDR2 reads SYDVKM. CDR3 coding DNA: TGTGCCAGCAGTTTGGGCAGGGTGAAAGATACGCAGTATTTT. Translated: CASSLGRVKDTQYF. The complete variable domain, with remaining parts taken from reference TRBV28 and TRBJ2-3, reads DVKVTQSSRYLVKRTGEKVFLECVQDMDHENMFWYRQDPGLGLRLIYFSYDVKMKEKGDIPEGYSVSREKKERFSLILESASTNQTSMYLCASSLGRVKDTQYFGPGTRLTVL.

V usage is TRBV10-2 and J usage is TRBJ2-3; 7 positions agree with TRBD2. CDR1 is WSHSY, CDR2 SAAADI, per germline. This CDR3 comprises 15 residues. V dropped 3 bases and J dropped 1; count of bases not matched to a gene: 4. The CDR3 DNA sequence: TGCGCCAGCAGTGACGGACGGGGGGGCACAGATACGCAGTATTTT. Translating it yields CASSDGRGGTDTQYF.

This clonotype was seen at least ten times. The CDR3 region has the DNA TGTGTGACAGGGATCACCGGGGAGCTGTTTTTT. This codes for CVTGITGELFF. The chain couples TRBV6-1 to TRBJ2-2; 7 bases line up with TRBD1. Germline CDR1 MNHNS, CDR2 SASEGT. The CDR3 has 11 amino acids.

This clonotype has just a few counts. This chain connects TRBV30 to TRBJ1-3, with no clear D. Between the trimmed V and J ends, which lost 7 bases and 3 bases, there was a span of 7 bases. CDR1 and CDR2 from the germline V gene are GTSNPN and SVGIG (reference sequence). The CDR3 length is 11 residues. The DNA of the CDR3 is TGTGCCTCCATCAGTGGAAACACCATATATTTT. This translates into CASISGNTIYF.

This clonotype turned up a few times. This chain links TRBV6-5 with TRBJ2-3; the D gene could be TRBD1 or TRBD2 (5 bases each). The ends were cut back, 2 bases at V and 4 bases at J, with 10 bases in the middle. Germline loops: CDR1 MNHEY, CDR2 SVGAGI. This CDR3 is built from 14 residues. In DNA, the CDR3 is TGTGCCAGCAGTTACGGGACGGGATCAGATACGCAGTATTTT. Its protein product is CASSYGTGSDTQYF.

CDR3 region: CASARVGGGSSYEQYF. The CDR3 DNA reads as TGTGCCAGCGCACGGGTGGGCGGCGGGAGCTCCTACGAGCAGTACTTC. The chain recombines TRBV7-6 with TRBJ2-7; 7 bases are shared with TRBD2. Germline V gives CDR1 SGHVS, CDR2 FNYEAQ. V trimming: 8 bases; J trimming: 0 bases; junction bases outside the gene matches: 13. The CDR3 sequence is 16 residues long.

CDR3 in amino acids: CSVGTNEQFF. The CDR3 bases are TGCAGCGTGGGTACCAATGAGCAGTTCTTC. The chain is built from TRBV29-1 and TRBJ2-1; D is unclear. The V and J ends lost 6 bases and 6 bases respectively, with 6 bases between them. There are 10 residues in the CDR3. The germline V gene encodes CDR1 SQVTM and CDR2 ANQGSEA.

The CDR3 region has the DNA TGTGCCAGCTCACCGACAGGGGTTAACGAGCAGTACTTC. Translating it yields CASSPTGVNEQYF. V and J are TRBV18 and TRBJ2-7, with TRBD1 identical over 8 bases. CDR1 and CDR2 from the germline V gene are KGHSH and LQKENI. CDR3 size: 13 residues. Unmatched junction bases numbered 3, after V lost 3 bases and J lost 5 bases.

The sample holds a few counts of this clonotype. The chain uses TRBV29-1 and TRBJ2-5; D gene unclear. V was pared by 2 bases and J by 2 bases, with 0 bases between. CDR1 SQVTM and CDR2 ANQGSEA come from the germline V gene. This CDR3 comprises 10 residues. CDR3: CSVEQETQYF. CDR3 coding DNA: TGCAGCGTTGAACAAGAGACCCAGTACTTC.

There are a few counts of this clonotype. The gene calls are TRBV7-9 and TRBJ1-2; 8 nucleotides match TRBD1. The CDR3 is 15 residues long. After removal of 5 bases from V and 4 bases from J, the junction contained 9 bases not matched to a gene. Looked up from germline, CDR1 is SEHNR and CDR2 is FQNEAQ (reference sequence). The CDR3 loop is CASSTSPTGVYGYTF. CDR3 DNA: TGTGCCAGCAGCACCTCTCCGACAGGGGTCTATGGCTACACCTTC.

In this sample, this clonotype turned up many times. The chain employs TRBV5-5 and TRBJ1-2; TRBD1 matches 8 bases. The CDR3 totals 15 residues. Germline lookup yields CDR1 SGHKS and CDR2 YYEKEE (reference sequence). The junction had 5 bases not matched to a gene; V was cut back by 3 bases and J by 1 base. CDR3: CASSSQGADNYGYTF. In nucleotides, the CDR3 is TGTGCCAGCAGCTCCCAGGGGGCTGATAACTATGGCTACACCTTC.

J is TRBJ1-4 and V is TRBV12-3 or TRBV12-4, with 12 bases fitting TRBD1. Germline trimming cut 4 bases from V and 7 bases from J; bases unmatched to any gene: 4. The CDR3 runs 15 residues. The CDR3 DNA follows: TGTGCCAGCAGTTCATGGGACAGGGGGCGTGAAAAACTGTTTTTT. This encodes CASSSWDRGREKLFF.

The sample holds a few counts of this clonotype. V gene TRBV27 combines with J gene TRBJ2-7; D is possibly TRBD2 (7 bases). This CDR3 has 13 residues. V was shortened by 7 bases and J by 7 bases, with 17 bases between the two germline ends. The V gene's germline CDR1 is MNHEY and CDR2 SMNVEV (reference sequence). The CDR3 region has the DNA TGTGCCAGCAATCCCTTTAAGGGGGGGGAGCAGTACTTC. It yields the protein CASNPFKGGEQYF.

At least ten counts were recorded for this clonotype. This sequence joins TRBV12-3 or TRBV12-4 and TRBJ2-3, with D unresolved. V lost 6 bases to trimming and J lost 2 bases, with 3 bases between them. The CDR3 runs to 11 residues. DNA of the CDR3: TGTGCCAGCAGCCTCACAGATACGCAGTATTTT. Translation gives CASSLTDTQYF.

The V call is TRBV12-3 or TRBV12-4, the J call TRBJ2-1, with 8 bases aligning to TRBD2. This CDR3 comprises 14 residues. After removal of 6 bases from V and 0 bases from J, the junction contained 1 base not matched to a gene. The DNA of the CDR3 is TGTGCCAGCAGCGGGACTAGCTCCTACAATGAGCAGTTCTTC. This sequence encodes CASSGTSSYNEQFF.

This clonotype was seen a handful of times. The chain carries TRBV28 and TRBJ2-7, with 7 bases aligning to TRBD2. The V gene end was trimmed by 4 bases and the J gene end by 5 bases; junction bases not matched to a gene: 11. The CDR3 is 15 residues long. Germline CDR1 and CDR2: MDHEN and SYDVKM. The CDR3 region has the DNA TGTGCCAGCAGTTCCCATGGACTAGTAGGCAACGAGCAGTACTTC. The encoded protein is CASSSHGLVGNEQYF.

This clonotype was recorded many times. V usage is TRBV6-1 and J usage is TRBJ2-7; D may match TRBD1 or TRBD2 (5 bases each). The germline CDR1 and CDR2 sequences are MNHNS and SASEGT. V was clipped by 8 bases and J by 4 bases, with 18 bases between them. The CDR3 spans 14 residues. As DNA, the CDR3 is TGTGCCAGCCAAAGGGGAGATCGATATTACGAGCAGTACTTC. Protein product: CASQRGDRYYEQYF.

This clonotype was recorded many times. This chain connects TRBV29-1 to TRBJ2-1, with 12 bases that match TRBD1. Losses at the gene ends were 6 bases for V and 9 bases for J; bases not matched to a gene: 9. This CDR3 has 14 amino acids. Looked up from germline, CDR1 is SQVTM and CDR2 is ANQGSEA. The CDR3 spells CSVNRDRGLFEQFF. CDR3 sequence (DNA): TGCAGCGTAAACCGGGACAGGGGGCTGTTTGAGCAGTTCTTC.

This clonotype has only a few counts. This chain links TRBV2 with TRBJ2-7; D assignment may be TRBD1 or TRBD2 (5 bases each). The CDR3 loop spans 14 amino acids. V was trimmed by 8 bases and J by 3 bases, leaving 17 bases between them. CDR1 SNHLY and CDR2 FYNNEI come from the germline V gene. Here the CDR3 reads CASGRDGNYYEQYF. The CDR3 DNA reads TGTGCCAGCGGCCGGGACGGAAATTACTACGAGCAGTACTTC. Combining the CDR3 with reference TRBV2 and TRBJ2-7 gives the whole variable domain EPEVTQTPSHQVTQMGQEVILRCVPISNHLYFYWYRQILGQKVEFLVSFYNNEISEKSEIFDDQFSVERPDGSNFTLKIRSTKLEDSAMYFCASGRDGNYYEQYFGPGTRLTVT.

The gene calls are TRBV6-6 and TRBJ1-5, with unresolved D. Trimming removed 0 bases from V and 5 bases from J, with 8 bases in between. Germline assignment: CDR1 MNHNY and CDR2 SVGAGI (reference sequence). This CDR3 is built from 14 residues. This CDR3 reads CASSYSAVDQPQHF. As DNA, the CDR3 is TGTGCCAGCAGTTACTCGGCTGTCGATCAGCCCCAGCATTTT.

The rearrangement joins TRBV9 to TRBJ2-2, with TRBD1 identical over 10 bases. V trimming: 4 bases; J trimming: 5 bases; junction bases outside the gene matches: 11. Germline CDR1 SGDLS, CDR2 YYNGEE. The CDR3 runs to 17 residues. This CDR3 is CASSTQDDRGRTGELFF. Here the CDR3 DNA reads TGTGCCAGCAGCACGCAAGATGACAGGGGGCGGACCGGGGAGCTGTTTTTT.

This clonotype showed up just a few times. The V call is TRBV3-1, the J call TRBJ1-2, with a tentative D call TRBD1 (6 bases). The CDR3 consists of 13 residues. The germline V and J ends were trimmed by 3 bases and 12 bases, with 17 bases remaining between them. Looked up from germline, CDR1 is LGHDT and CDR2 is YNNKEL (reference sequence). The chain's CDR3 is CASSQSRTAQHTF. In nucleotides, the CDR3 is TGTGCCAGCAGCCAGTCCCGGACAGCTCAACACACCTTC.